This TCR beta chain was profiled in a study of blood T cell repertoires in COVID-19. Study summary: Nucleic acid was either cDNA or gDNA, and it came from T cells, B-cell-depleted T cells, or PBMCs.

V gave up 5 bases and J gave up 3 bases, with 13 bases separating them. The CDR3 has 14 amino acids. CDR1 LNHDA and CDR2 SQIVND come from the germline V gene (reference sequence). Participants, 18 to 89 years old, spanned 25 or so US areas. The table came from immunoSEQ multiplex PCR; TCRdb's copy has only in-frame clones and leaves some out. In the table there are over 200,000 clones, around 90% of which are singletons. Sequencing input: PBMCs or T cells enriched from blood (not recorded which). The chain uses TRBV19 and TRBJ1-1, with D maybe TRBD1 (5 bases). The receptor comes from a human donor in a cohort exposed to, infected with or recovered from COVID-19 (not recorded which). The donor label of this sample is uncertain. Here the CDR3 reads CASSPRQTHTEAFF. The CDR3 region has the DNA TGTGCCAGTAGTCCGAGACAGACTCACACTGAAGCTTTCTTT.